A selection of T cell receptor beta chains follows, all from one sample in a study of blood T cell repertoires in COVID-19. Sequenced by immunoSEQ multiplex PCR; TCRdb stores in-frame clones only, minus some. Of a few hundred thousand clones listed, approximately 86% were seen once; the top ten hold over 10%. Sequencing was carried out using peripheral blood. All receptors derive from a woman in her 70s with COVID-19, enrolled during active disease. Each CDR3 is given with its conserved first and last residue. The D gene is left open where the match is weak. Where a row states a size, it is once, few, many or the class of an expanded clone; other rows omit it.

D,size,V,J,DNA,CDR3
TRBD1,NA,TRBV15,TRBJ1-3,TGTGCCACCAGCAGAGCTGGAGGGGGCGGGGGAAACACCATATATTTT,CATSRAGGGGGNTIYF
NA,NA,TRBV30,TRBJ1-3,TGTGCCTGGGCTTCCCCTCGCTCTGGAAACACCATATATTTT,CAWASPRSGNTIYF
NA,many,TRBV29-1,TRBJ1-1,TGCAGCGTAAAAGAGGGAGGCACTGAAGCTTTCTTT,CSVKEGGTEAFF
NA,NA,TRBV6-6,TRBJ1-6,TGTGCCAGCAATCGACAGAATTCACCCCTCCACTTT,CASNRQNSPLHF
TRBD1,NA,TRBV14,TRBJ1-6,TGTGCCAGCAGCGAGGGGGCTAGGTCACCCCTCCACTTT,CASSEGARSPLHF
NA,NA,TRBV7-2,TRBJ1-6,TGTGCCAGCAGCTTAGCCGGAGTAAATAATTCACCCCTCCACTTT,CASSLAGVNNSPLHF
NA,NA,TRBV5-1,TRBJ1-2,TGCGCCAGCAGCTTGGGAGGCGAGGGCTACACCTTC,CASSLGGEGYTF
NA,NA,TRBV7-9,TRBJ1-1,TGTGCCAGCAGCTTACACTCCCAAAACACTGAAGCTTTCTTT,CASSLHSQNTEAFF
NA,few,TRBV5-1,TRBJ1-1,TGCGCCAGCAGCTTGGATCCGGGGAAGAACACTGAAGCTTTCTTT,CASSLDPGKNTEAFF
TRBD1,NA,TRBV11-3,TRBJ2-1,TGTGCCAGCAGCATAGATTCTCACAGGGGAGAGTCGGGGGAGCAGTTCTTC,CASSIDSHRGESGEQFF
NA,NA,TRBV6-4,TRBJ1-1,TGTGCCAGCAGTACCCCGTTCGTTGCGTTTCAGGGGAACACTGAAGCTTTCTTT,CASSTPFVAFQGNTEAFF
NA,NA,TRBV29-1,TRBJ1-1,TGCAGCGTTGGCAGGGCTACTAACACTGAAGCTTTCTTT,CSVGRATNTEAFF
NA,few,TRBV25-1,TRBJ1-5,TGTGCCAGCATGGCGGAGAATCAGCCCCAGCATTTT,CASMAENQPQHF
TRBD1,NA,TRBV5-6,TRBJ1-1,TGTGCCAGCAGCTGGACAGGGCCGAACACTGAAGCTTTCTTT,CASSWTGPNTEAFF
NA,NA,TRBV7-2,TRBJ1-5,TGTGCCAGCAGCTTAGCGCGATCATTCAATCAGCCCCAGCATTTT,CASSLARSFNQPQHF
NA,NA,TRBV4-1,TRBJ2-7,TGCGCCAGCAGCCAAGCTACAGCGGGTCCCTACGAGCAGTACTTC,CASSQATAGPYEQYF
NA,NA,TRBV6-1,TRBJ2-3,TGTGCCAGCAGTGAAGCTATCTACTCCGAGCAGTATTTT,CASSEAIYSEQYF
NA,NA,TRBV19,TRBJ1-2,TGTGCCAGTAGTATAACCGTAGCGGACTATGGCTACACCTTC,CASSITVADYGYTF
NA,NA,TRBV9,TRBJ1-2,TGTGCCAGCAGCCCAGGACAAGATCCTAACTATGGCTACACCTTC,CASSPGQDPNYGYTF
TRBD1,many,TRBV5-8,TRBJ2-7,TGTGCCAGCAGCTTGGGAGACAGGGCCTCCTACGAGCAGTACTTC,CASSLGDRASYEQYF
TRBD2,NA,TRBV2,TRBJ2-7,TGTGCCAGTACTAGCGAGGAATCCTACGAGCAGTACTTC,CASTSEESYEQYF
NA,NA,TRBV24-1,TRBJ2-3,TGTGCCACCAGTGATTCCTACACAGATACGCAGTATTTT,CATSDSYTDTQYF
TRBD1,NA,TRBV7-2,TRBJ2-7,TGTGCCAGCAGCTTCCGGGACAGCTTATACGAGCAGTACTTC,CASSFRDSLYEQYF
NA,NA,TRBV18,TRBJ2-5,TGTGCCAGCTCACCGAGGACAGCCCAAGAGACCCAGTACTTC,CASSPRTAQETQYF
NA,once,TRBV5-6,TRBJ1-5,TGTGCCAGCAGCGTTTGGACAGTAAGAAATCAGCCCCAGCATTTT,CASSVWTVRNQPQHF
NA,NA,TRBV2,TRBJ2-5,TGTGCCAGCAGTGTCATGTACCAAGAGACCCAGTACTTC,CASSVMYQETQYF
NA,once,TRBV24-1,TRBJ2-1,TGTGCCACCAGTGATTTCGCCAGCGGATACAATGAGCAGTTCTTC,CATSDFASGYNEQFF
TRBD1,few,TRBV20-1,TRBJ1-1,TGCAGTGCTCCGGGACAGGTTGAAGCTTTCTTT,CSAPGQVEAFF
TRBD1,NA,TRBV10-2,TRBJ2-7,TGCGCCAGCAGTCCGACAGGGAGCTCCTACGAGCAGTACTTC,CASSPTGSSYEQYF
NA,NA,TRBV11-2,TRBJ2-7,TGTGCCAGCAGCTTAGATAGGGGGACCCGACAAGGGCGATCCTACGAGCAGTACTTC,CASSLDRGTRQGRSYEQYF
TRBD1,NA,TRBV19,TRBJ1-6,TGTGCCAGTAGTCTCCGGGACAGGGAGAATTCACCCCTCCACTTT,CASSLRDRENSPLHF
TRBD1,NA,TRBV5-1,TRBJ2-3,TGCGCCAGCAGCCCCCGACCGGGACAGGGCACAGATACGCAGTATTTT,CASSPRPGQGTDTQYF